This is a list of T cell receptor beta chains from one sample in a study of blood T cells in healthy people across ages. One entry per CDR3 protein results from TCRdb running MiXCR on the 5' RACE reads. The sample consists of about 730,000 distinct CDR3 sequences, roughly 43% of them appearing once. Sequences were obtained from blood. These receptor sequences come from a woman aged 60-75 years in good health. Each CDR3 is given with its conserved first and last residue. The order of the fields is CDR3 length, V gene, CDR3 protein.

length: 15
V: TRBV6-1
CDR3: CASSEVGAASYEQYF

length: 12
V: TRBV6-2/TRBV6-3
CDR3: CASGDSQETQYF

length: 12
V: TRBV14
CDR3: CASSQVQAEQFF

length: 12
V: TRBV20-1
CDR3: CRARTGGYEQYF

length: 13
V: TRBV27
CDR3: CASHTGTGYEQYF

length: 12
V: TRBV2
CDR3: CASSWSGDEQFF

length: 15
V: TRBV9
CDR3: CASSVSGGIAAEAFF

length: 14
V: TRBV7-9
CDR3: CASSRLDRKNIQYF

length: 16
V: TRBV7-2
CDR3: CASSTKGGSGANVLTF

length: 17
V: TRBV5-1
CDR3: CASRKRLAGDSYNEQFF

length: 13
V: TRBV20-1
CDR3: CSGEGGGPNEQFF

length: 13
V: TRBV29-1
CDR3: CSSRGEGIGEQFF

length: 18
V: TRBV5-1
CDR3: CASSLFVGRGWTNEKLFF

length: 15
V: TRBV7-6
CDR3: CASSFGTGAIYEQYF

length: 16
V: TRBV4-3
CDR3: CASSQVAGGTYNEQFF

length: 17
V: TRBV7-8
CDR3: CASSLGLTSGSADTQYF

length: 14
V: TRBV20-1
CDR3: CSAREHGSYNEQFF

length: 14
V: TRBV5-4
CDR3: CASSPGGGHDEQYF

length: 14
V: TRBV10-3
CDR3: CAITPRGEVDEQFF

length: 14
V: TRBV20-1
CDR3: CSAKLAGSTDTQYF

length: 16
V: TRBV20-1
CDR3: CSARDPTSGGIETQYF

length: 15
V: TRBV3-1
CDR3: CASSQGRQVYNEQFF

length: 14
V: TRBV7-9
CDR3: CASSEPRGTDTQYF

length: 14
V: TRBV27
CDR3: CASSPYQIPYEQYF

length: 13
V: TRBV7-6
CDR3: CASSRLLVDEQYF

length: 14
V: TRBV28
CDR3: CASRSSLNSYEQYF

length: 16
V: TRBV12-3/TRBV12-4
CDR3: CASSFLVRGSWDEQYF

length: 16
V: TRBV9
CDR3: CASSPLGPGCQETQYF

length: 13
V: TRBV6-6
CDR3: CASSYNQNTEAFF

length: 13
V: TRBV9
CDR3: CASSAGGGSGYTF

length: 17
V: TRBV5-1
CDR3: CASSLAIEQGLTDTQYF

length: 15
V: TRBV6-5
CDR3: CASSYVKGGTDTQYF

length: 14
V: TRBV5-1
CDR3: CASSPGTGGHEQYF

length: 14
V: TRBV27
CDR3: CASSLSSVYNEQYF

length: 13
V: TRBV25-1
CDR3: CASRREWSDGYTF